This T cell receptor (beta chain) derives from a study of cytomegalovirus exposure and HLA in healthy donors (dated by TCRdb to about 2017). Notes on the research overall: In an earlier analysis of several hundred of the donors, 276 Gb of sequence data and roughly 100 million unique TCR beta sequences from 150 million to 200 million T cells were reported. Typing coverage differed by locus: A, B, C, DRB1 and DQB1 were typed in about 620-640 donors, DQA1 in around 500, DPA1 in approximately 610, and DPB1 in 400 to 490. To predict cytomegalovirus infection status, the study combined high-throughput TCR immunosequencing, statistical association of individual TCRs with disease status, and machine learning. Class I and class II HLA loci were covered by the typing at four-digit resolution. Genome-wide SNP genotypes for about 60% of the roughly 700 donors were used in a later genetic analysis, which treated that subset as a discovery cohort. The aim of the study was to test whether cataloging public T cell receptors could identify signatures of past pathogen exposure. Rather than using new phenotypic data, the later analysis identified candidate immune exposures from TCR beta sequences and from how often those sequences occurred across donors. An early release covering roughly 580 HLA-typed donors comprised roughly 300 gigabases of sequencing data and tens of millions of unique TCR sequences. Of the roughly 400 genotyped donors, over 70% fell in the genetic ancestry cluster associated with self-reported Caucasian donors. An earlier analysis of about 600 of the donors used high-throughput TCR beta sequencing to judge whether each TCR beta V gene segment behaved as functional or pseudogenic. About five DR-DQ haplotypes were treated as single units for association and clustering because of strong linkage in the cohort. A separate validation cohort of about 110 different subjects was used in addition to the roughly 700-subject first cohort. Across 398 genotyped donors of the cohort, an average of about 220,000 unique TCR beta nucleotide sequences per donor were sequenced, and around 19% of those sequences were non-productive. A later analysis re-analyzed previously published TCR beta repertoires from several hundred donors and added high-resolution HLA genotyping to study TCR occurrence patterns. All discovery cohort repertoires had been generated on a single sequencing platform. The study used immunosequencing to profile the T cell repertoires of under 700 subjects and linked those repertoires to cytomegalovirus serostatus. Donor age, sex, ethnicity and CMV serostatus were compiled alongside the repertoire data.

Study-wide findings and limitations: Sequencing depth was assumed to be roughly uniform across donors in the presence/absence analyses, though that assumption may not hold. V-gene and J-gene trimming of TCR beta chains was associated with a missense DCLRE1C variant in a later genetic analysis, and the association was replicated in an independent cohort. In a later analysis, some 17,000 TCR beta sequences were associated with specific HLA alleles at a false discovery rate of 0.05. Most CMV-associated TCR beta chains appeared to be HLA-restricted in a later analysis, and the HLA associations seemed to be driven largely by CMV exposure. The classifier was reported to diagnose cytomegalovirus status with high specificity and sensitivity in both the original cohort and the validation cohort. Most TCR sequences were observed very rarely across donors, whereas some public TCRs were present in many individuals. In a later analysis, TCR association rates were found to vary across HLA loci, with the most associated TCRs seen for DRB1 alleles and the fewest for HLA-C alleles. A later analysis reported that several top co-occurrence clusters appeared linked to parvovirus B19, influenza, CMV and Epstein-Barr virus. In this cohort, only TCR beta chains were sequenced, and detectable features were limited by the absence of alpha or paired-chain data. A further reported finding was that TCR beta sequences accurately predicted the HLA-A and HLA-B alleles for most subjects in the first cohort. In a later analysis, HLA-associated TCR beta chains showed more clonal expansion and lower generation probabilities than non-associated chains that were equally common. CMV serostatus was the only immune exposure information available for the cohort. Strong co-occurrence of HLA alleles, especially DR and DQ, made assigning TCR associations to individual alleles difficult. The authors suggested that the approach could potentially be generalized to other disease states and immunological phenotypes. Correlated functional status among segregating V segments might be attributable to linkage disequilibrium, but an unknown experimental factor could not be ruled out. Seventeen rarely observed V segments, including chromosome 9 orphons, were excluded from the earlier analysis of about 610 of the donors because counts were too low. The study listed 164 TCR beta chains as associated with cytomegalovirus. A cluster of highly shared sequence variants was judged likely to be a technical artifact of the sequencing pipeline. Some IMGT-functional V segments, including TRBV6-2 and TRBV6-3, could not be distinguished by the 87-base-pair reads and were therefore excluded. Because HLA typing was unavailable for some donors at each locus, only the typed subset was used in association tests. An earlier analysis of some 590 of the donors showed that most TCR beta V segments appeared in productive rearrangements either about 87% or about 30% of the time, which broadly matched IMGT annotations. Three of the identified cytomegalovirus-associated TCR beta chains were confirmed in vitro to be specific for cytomegalovirus antigens. Compared with the approximately 700-donor mean, donors in an Asian-associated ancestry cluster had fewer N-insertions in productive TCRs, according to a later genetic analysis.

Library preparation used the immunoSEQ multiplex PCR assay. The multiplex PCR relied on a mix of 60 forward primers for TCR Vbeta segments and 13 reverse primers for TCR Jbeta segments. Amplification of the CDR3 region of rearranged TCR beta genes was performed with a multiplex PCR assay on genomic DNA. Amplified TCR beta libraries were sequenced as 87-base-pair reads on the Illumina HiSeq System. As for the authors' bioinformatics: A later analysis counted about 80 million unique TCR beta chains across the roughly 700 repertoires, and some 11 million of these chains were shared by at least two donors. Raw reads were error-corrected and collapsed into unique sequences by a nearest-neighbor algorithm in which closely related sequences were merged to remove PCR and sequencing errors. Alignment of CDR3 sequences to IMGT reference sequences was used to assign V, D and J gene segments. For a sequence to be retained, a match of at least six nucleotides was required to both a V gene segment and a J gene segment. Rearrangements were called productive when the CDR3 lacked stop codons and stayed in frame with V and J; all others were non-productive. CDR3 was defined according to IMGT convention as the region running from the second conserved V-encoded cysteine to the conserved J-encoded phenylalanine. The earlier analysis of about 560 of the donors excluded any sequence lacking an unambiguous match to a single V gene segment. In an earlier analysis of several hundred of the donors, V segments were called functional above 56.7% productive rearrangements and were called segregating when the between-donor standard deviation exceeded 5%. A statistical classification framework was built for diagnosing cytomegalovirus status from the catalog of TCR beta chain sequences. V and J gene assignment, in a later analysis, came from comparing TCR nucleotide sequences with IMGT/GENE-DB human TR gene sequences. The TCRdist pipeline was used in a later analysis to assign CDR3 sequences and most-parsimonious VDJ recombination scenarios. In a later analysis, each TCR beta chain was defined by its CDR3 amino acid sequence together with its V-gene family, and reads lacking a unique V-gene family were excluded. A later analysis removed nearly 600 highly shared, low-generation-probability nucleotide sequences to deal with suspected cross-contamination and a sequencing artifact. For each public chain, a later analysis derived a clonal expansion index from normalized ranks of inferred template counts within each repertoire. Generation probabilities in a later analysis came from a VDJ recombination model fitted to out-of-frame rearrangements, and those results were checked against IGoR. Hypergeometric tests were used in a later analysis to score TCR-TCR, TCR-HLA and TCR-CMV co-occurrence, with a repertoire-size bias correction applied to the TCR pairs. False discovery rates were estimated in a later analysis by permuting HLA or CMV assignments 20 times. In a later analysis, co-occurring TCRs were grouped with DBSCAN, and TCRdist sequence similarity was added when clustering was performed within HLA-allele-positive subsets. Co-occurrence clustering excluded repertoires with fewer than 30,000 or more than 120,000 public chains, plus five with anomalous nucleotide sharing. The table comes from immuneACCESS by way of TCRdb, which keeps in-frame sequences with V and J called. Part of the clones is missing from these tables; in studies checked, under half for an unresolved V gene and the rest for unknown reasons. V, J and clone size derive from that table, while D and trimming were established from the DNA sequence. The sample table holds 130,000 or so clones, of which around 84% were seen once. The top ten hold 1.8% of the sample.

In total, more than 500 healthy bone marrow donors made up the cohort. At the time of sampling, every cohort member was nominally healthy, though immune exposures that went unrecorded were likely present. The donor tested CMV seronegative, placing the donor among the roughly 340 seronegative members of the cohort. A peripheral blood sample was provided by each donor, and peripheral blood mononuclear cells were used for TCR beta sequencing. Genomic DNA was extracted from the blood cell samples with the Qiagen DNeasy Blood Extraction Kit. Comments on this clone: Its recognized antigen is unknown. No base quality information exists; no much larger clone differs at one position.

V and J are truncated by 0 bases and 3 bases respectively, leaving an intervening sequence of 20 bases. The CDR3 has 18 amino acids, counting the end cysteine and phenylalanine. The retained sequence is limited to the CDR3, 54 bases, with the frame set at the first base. Based on the germline V gene, the CDR1 and CDR2 sequences are KGHSH and LQKENI. The source of this sequence is a man aged 18 to 29 in good health and CMV-seronegative. Sequenced input: PBMCs. The V and J segments used are TRBV18 and TRBJ1-1; 6 matching bases give a weak D call of TRBD1. CDR3 sequence: CASSPPGAGARVDTEAFF. The nucleotide sequence reads as follows: TGTGCCAGCTCACCACCAGGGGCAGGGGCCAGAGTTGACACTGAAGCTTTCTTT.